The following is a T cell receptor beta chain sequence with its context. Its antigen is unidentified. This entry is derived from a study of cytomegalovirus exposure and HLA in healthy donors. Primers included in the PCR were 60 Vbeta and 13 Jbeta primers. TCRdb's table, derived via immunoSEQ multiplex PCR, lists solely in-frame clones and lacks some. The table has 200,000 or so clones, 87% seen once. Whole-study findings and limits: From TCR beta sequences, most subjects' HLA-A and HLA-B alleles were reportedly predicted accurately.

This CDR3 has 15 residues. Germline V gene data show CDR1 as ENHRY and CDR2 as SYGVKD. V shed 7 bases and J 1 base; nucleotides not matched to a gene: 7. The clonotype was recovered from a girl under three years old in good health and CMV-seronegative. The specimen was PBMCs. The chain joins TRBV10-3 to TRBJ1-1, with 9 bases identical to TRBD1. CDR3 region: CAIKTMDRGNTEAFF. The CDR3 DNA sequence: TGTGCCATCAAAACCATGGACAGGGGGAACACTGAAGCTTTCTTT.